This T cell receptor (beta chain) was obtained from a study of T-cell reconstitution after alpha-beta-depleted transplantation in children. This clonotype showed up many times. The authors prepared the TCRbeta library with unique molecular identifiers. One entry per CDR3 protein, called by TCRdb with MiXCR from the PCR reads. Of some 590,000 distinct CDR3 sequences detected, 8% to 11% appear once; the ten largest clones hold about 4.2%. The length of the CDR3 is 14 residues. Germline loops: CDR1 SGHRS, CDR2 YFSETQ. V shed 3 bases, J shed 5 bases, and the junction held 6 bases outside the gene matches.

This chain connects TRBV5-1 to TRBJ2-7, with 9 bases matching TRBD1. Sample: PBMCs from the stem cell graft donor, taken from the stem cell graft. The receptor comes from a human donor who donated a stem cell graft to a child with acute myeloid leukemia. The CDR3, as DNA: TGCGCCAGCAGCTATGGACAGGGGACCAACGAGCAGTACTTC. Protein sequence: CASSYGQGTNEQYF.